This TCR beta chain was identified during a study of blood T cell repertoires in COVID-19. V trimming: 3 bases; J trimming: 2 bases; junction bases outside the gene matches: 4. Germline loops: CDR1 LGHNA, CDR2 YNFKEQ. The CDR3 sequence is 15 residues long. Repertoires were generated with immunoSEQ multiplex PCR, while TCRdb's copy carries only in-frame clones and drops some. The sample includes approximately 51,000 clones, about nine tenths seen only once; the top ten take roughly 7.1%. The TCR was taken from a man aged 45-65 years with active COVID-19. Sequenced input: peripheral blood. V gene TRBV4-2 combines with J gene TRBJ2-7, with 10 bases matching TRBD2. DNA for the CDR3: TGTGCCAGCAGCCATTCAGCGGGAGGGCCCTACGAGCAGTACTTC. Its translation is CASSHSAGGPYEQYF.